This section outlines one T cell receptor (beta chain) sequence together with its context. In its sample, this clone was seen a few times. Its antigen remains unidentified. Within one base of it there is no much larger clone, and no base qualities were kept. The cohort was made up of 666 healthy bone marrow donors. At the time of sampling, every cohort member was nominally healthy, though immune exposures that went unrecorded were likely present. The donor tested CMV seronegative, placing the donor among the 350 to 400 seronegative members of the cohort. A peripheral blood sample was collected from each donor, and TCR beta sequencing was performed on peripheral blood mononuclear cells. Genomic DNA extraction from the blood cell samples was performed with the Qiagen DNeasy Blood Extraction Kit. The record originates from a study of cytomegalovirus exposure and HLA in healthy donors (dated by TCRdb to 2015 to 2018). Background on the whole study: An earlier analysis of approximately 640 of the donors reported approximately 270 Gb of sequence data and 100 million to 140 million unique TCR beta sequences from some 180 million T cells. Roughly 290 gigabases of sequencing data and roughly 80 million unique TCR sequences made up an early release that covered under 750 HLA-typed donors. Among the roughly 400 genotyped donors, roughly 80% belonged to the genetic ancestry cluster associated with self-reported Caucasian donors. The aim of the study was to test whether cataloging public T cell receptors could identify signatures of past pathogen exposure. Using immunosequencing, the study profiled T cell repertoires from fewer than 850 subjects and related those repertoires to cytomegalovirus serostatus. In addition to the first cohort of around 670 subjects, a separate validation cohort of 120 different subjects was used. High-throughput TCR immunosequencing, statistical association of individual TCRs with disease status, and machine learning were combined to predict cytomegalovirus infection status. In a later analysis, previously published TCR beta repertoires from about 640 donors were re-analyzed and high-resolution HLA genotyping was added so that TCR occurrence patterns could be studied. In the later analysis, no new phenotypic data were used to find candidate immune exposures; instead, reliance was placed on TCR beta sequences and their occurrence across donors. To decide whether each TCR beta V gene segment behaved as functional or pseudogenic, an earlier analysis of some 600 of the donors relied on high-throughput TCR beta sequencing. Donor age, sex, ethnicity and CMV serostatus were compiled alongside the repertoire data. In a later genetic analysis, genome-wide SNP genotypes for about 55% of the roughly 670 donors were used, and that subset was treated as a discovery cohort. All discovery cohort repertoires had been generated on a single sequencing platform. HLA typing included class I and class II loci at four-digit resolution. Typing coverage varied by locus: roughly 629-630 donors for A, B, C, DRB1 and DQB1; around 560 for DQA1; more than 600 for DPA1; roughly 450 for DPB1. Five DR-DQ haplotypes were treated as single units for association and clustering because of strong linkage in the cohort. Among 300 to 500 genotyped donors of the cohort, an average of approximately 240,000 unique TCR beta nucleotide sequences was sequenced per donor, of which about 19% were non-productive. Study-level results and caveats: HLA typing was unavailable for some donors at each locus, so association tests used only the typed subset. Linkage disequilibrium might explain the correlated functional status among segregating V segments, but an unknown experimental factor could not be excluded. A later genetic analysis reported fewer N-insertions in productive TCRs among donors in an Asian-associated ancestry cluster than the roughly 650-donor mean. According to the authors, the approach could potentially be generalized to other disease states and immunological phenotypes. Several of the top co-occurrence clusters appeared to be linked to parvovirus B19, influenza, CMV and Epstein-Barr virus, according to a later analysis. In a later analysis, the rate of TCR association differed among HLA loci, with DRB1 alleles having the most associated TCRs and HLA-C alleles having the fewest. A further reported finding was that TCR beta sequences accurately predicted the HLA-A and HLA-B alleles for most subjects in the first cohort. A later genetic analysis associated a missense DCLRE1C variant with V-gene and J-gene trimming of TCR beta chains, and an independent cohort replicated the association. A few of the identified cytomegalovirus-associated TCR beta chains were confirmed in vitro to be specific for cytomegalovirus antigens. In a later analysis, HLA-associated TCR beta chains were found to be more clonally expanded and to have lower generation probabilities than equally common non-associated chains. Most TCR sequences were observed very rarely across donors, whereas some public TCRs were present in many individuals. A later analysis found that most CMV-associated TCR beta chains appeared HLA-restricted, with HLA associations seemingly driven largely by CMV exposure. The cohort was sequenced for TCR beta chains only, and without alpha or paired-chain data the features that could be detected were limited. Because counts were too low, seventeen rarely observed V segments, including chromosome 9 orphons, were excluded from the earlier analysis of fewer than 650 of the donors. Presence/absence analyses assumed roughly uniform sequencing depth across donors, an assumption that may not hold. Broadly in line with IMGT annotations, most TCR beta V segments showed up in productive rearrangements about 87% or about 30% of the time in an earlier analysis of roughly 590 of the donors. A total of about 180 TCR beta chains were listed by the study as associated with cytomegalovirus. Cytomegalovirus status was reported to be diagnosed by the classifier with high specificity and sensitivity in both the original and validation cohorts. Immune exposure information for the cohort was limited to CMV serostatus. When HLA alleles, especially DR and DQ, strongly co-occurred, TCR associations were difficult to assign to individual alleles. A later analysis associated 15,000 to 20,000 TCR beta sequences with specific HLA alleles at a false discovery rate of 0.05. A group of highly shared sequence variants was considered likely to be a technical artifact of the sequencing pipeline.

Libraries were built with the immunoSEQ multiplex PCR assay. The multiplex PCR relied on a mix of 60 forward primers for TCR Vbeta segments and 13 reverse primers for TCR Jbeta segments. A multiplex PCR assay on genomic DNA amplified the CDR3 region of rearranged TCR beta genes. The Illumina HiSeq System was used to sequence the amplified TCR beta libraries as 87-base-pair reads. The published analysis was carried out like this. In a later analysis, tens of millions of unique TCR beta chains were counted across the 500 to 850 repertoires, and roughly 11 million of these chains were shared by at least two donors. Raw reads were error-corrected and collapsed into unique sequences with a nearest-neighbor algorithm that merged closely related sequences to remove PCR and sequencing errors. CDR3 sequences were aligned to IMGT reference sequences to assign V, D and J gene segments. Each retained sequence needed at least a six-nucleotide match to both a V gene segment and a J gene segment. A rearrangement was called productive if the CDR3 had no stop codons and remained in frame with V and J, and every other rearrangement was called non-productive. CDR3 was defined according to IMGT convention as the region running from the second conserved V-encoded cysteine to the conserved J-encoded phenylalanine. The earlier analysis of 587 of the donors excluded any sequence lacking an unambiguous match to a single V gene segment. An earlier analysis of 500 to 700 of the donors classified V segments as functional when productive rearrangements were above 56.7% and as segregating when the standard deviation between donors was above 5%. A statistical classification framework was built to diagnose cytomegalovirus status from the catalog of TCR beta chain sequences. V and J gene assignment, in a later analysis, came from comparing TCR nucleotide sequences with IMGT/GENE-DB human TR gene sequences. In a later analysis, CDR3 sequences and most-parsimonious VDJ recombination scenarios were assigned using the TCRdist pipeline. In a later analysis, each TCR beta chain was defined by its CDR3 amino acid sequence together with its V-gene family, and reads lacking a unique V-gene family were excluded. A later analysis removed 450 to 600 highly shared, low-generation-probability nucleotide sequences to deal with suspected cross-contamination and a sequencing artifact. In a later analysis, a clonal expansion index was calculated for each public chain from normalized within-repertoire ranks of inferred template counts. Generation probabilities in a later analysis came from a VDJ recombination model fitted to out-of-frame rearrangements, and those results were checked against IGoR. In a later analysis, hypergeometric tests were used to score TCR-TCR, TCR-HLA and TCR-CMV co-occurrence, with a repertoire-size bias correction applied to TCR pairs. In a later analysis, false discovery rates were estimated by permuting HLA or CMV assignments 20 times. In a later analysis, co-occurring TCRs were grouped using DBSCAN, with TCRdist sequence similarity added in when clustering inside HLA-allele-positive subsets. For co-occurrence clustering, repertoires with fewer than 30,000 or more than 120,000 public chains were excluded, along with roughly 5 repertoires with anomalous nucleotide sharing. TCRdb provides this immuneACCESS table in a form limited to in-frame rearrangements. Some clones are lacking; in checked studies, under half of them reflect an unresolved V gene, and why the rest are absent is not known. V and J calls and clone size are given by that table; D and trimming were obtained from the DNA. The sample data list hundreds of thousands of clones, and just over 75% of these were observed just once. Of the sample, 0.63% falls within the top ten clones.

The source of this sequence is a man between 18 and 35 years old in good health and CMV-seronegative. What was sequenced was PBMCs.

At the DNA level, the sequence is TGTGCCAGCAGTGAGAAGGCTAGCGCCACAGATACGCAGTATTTT. Its amino acids are CASSEKASATDTQYF. In this chain, TRBV6-4 is recombined with TRBJ2-3; perhaps TRBD2 is the D gene, with 6 bases matching. The CDR3 runs 15 residues from the cysteine to the phenylalanine. Only CDR3 DNA remains: 45 bases, in frame from the first base. Between the V and J ends, shortened by 3 bases and 2 bases respectively, the junction contains 12 bases. The germline V gene gives CDR1 as MRHNA and CDR2 as SNTAGT.